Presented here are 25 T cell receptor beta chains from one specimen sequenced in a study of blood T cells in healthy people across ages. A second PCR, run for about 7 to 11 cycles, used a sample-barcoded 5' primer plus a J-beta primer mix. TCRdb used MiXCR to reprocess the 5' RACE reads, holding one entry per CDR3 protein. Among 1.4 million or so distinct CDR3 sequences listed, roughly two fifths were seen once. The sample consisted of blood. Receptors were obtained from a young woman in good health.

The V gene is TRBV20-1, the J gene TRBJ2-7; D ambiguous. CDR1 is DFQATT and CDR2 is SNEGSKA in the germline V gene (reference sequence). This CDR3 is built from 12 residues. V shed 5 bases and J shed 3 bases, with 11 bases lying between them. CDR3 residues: CSAPFINYEQYF. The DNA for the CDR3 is TGCAGTGCTCCCTTTATAAACTACGAGCAGTACTTC.

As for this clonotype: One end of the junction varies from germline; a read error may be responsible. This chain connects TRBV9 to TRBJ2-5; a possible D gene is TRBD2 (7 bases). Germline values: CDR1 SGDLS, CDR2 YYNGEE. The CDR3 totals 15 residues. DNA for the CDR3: TGTGACAGCAGCGGAGACGGGGGGCTGGGAGAGACCCAGTACTTC. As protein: CDSSGDGGLGETQYF.

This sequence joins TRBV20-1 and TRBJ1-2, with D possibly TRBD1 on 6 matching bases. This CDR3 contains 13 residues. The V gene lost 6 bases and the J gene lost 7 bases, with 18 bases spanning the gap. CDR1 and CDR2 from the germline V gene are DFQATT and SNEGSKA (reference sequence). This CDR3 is CSAEPYRAGGYTF. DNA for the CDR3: TGCAGTGCAGAGCCCTACAGGGCAGGTGGCTACACCTTC.

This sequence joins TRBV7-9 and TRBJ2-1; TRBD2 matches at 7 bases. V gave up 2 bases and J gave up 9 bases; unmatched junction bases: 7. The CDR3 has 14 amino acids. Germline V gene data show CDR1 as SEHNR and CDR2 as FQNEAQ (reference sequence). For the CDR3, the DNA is TGTGCCAGCAGCTTATCAGGCGGGAGCGGTGAGCAGTTCTTC. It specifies CASSLSGGSGEQFF. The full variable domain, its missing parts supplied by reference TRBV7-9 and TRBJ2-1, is DTGVSQNPRHKITKRGQNVTFRCDPISEHNRLYWYRQTLGQGPEFLTYFQNEAQLEKSRLLSDRFSAERPKGSFSTLEIQRTEQGDSAMYLCASSLSGGSGEQFFGPGTRLTVL.

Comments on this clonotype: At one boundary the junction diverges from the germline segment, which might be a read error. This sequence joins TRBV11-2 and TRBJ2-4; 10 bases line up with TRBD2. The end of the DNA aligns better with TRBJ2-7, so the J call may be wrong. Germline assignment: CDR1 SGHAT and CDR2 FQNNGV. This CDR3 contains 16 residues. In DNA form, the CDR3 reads TGTGCCAGCAGCATAGACAGGACTAGCGGCCCCTACGAGCAGTACTTC. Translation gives CASSIDRTSGPYEQYF.

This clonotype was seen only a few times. This CDR3 reads CASSQPRVGGYTF. The CDR3 nucleotides are TGTGCCAGCAGTCAACCCCGGGTGGGTGGCTACACCTTC. The chain recombines TRBV28 with TRBJ1-2; D unresolved. The germline CDR1 and CDR2 sequences are MDHEN and SYDVKM. This CDR3 is built from 13 residues. With 5 bases removed from V and 7 bases from J, the gap between germline ends came to 14 bases.

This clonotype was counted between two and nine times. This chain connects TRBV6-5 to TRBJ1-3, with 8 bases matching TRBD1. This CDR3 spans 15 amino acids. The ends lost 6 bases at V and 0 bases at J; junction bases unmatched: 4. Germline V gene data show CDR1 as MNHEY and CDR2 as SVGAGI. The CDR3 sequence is CASRWDRHSGNTIYF. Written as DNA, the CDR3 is TGTGCCAGCAGATGGGACAGGCACTCTGGAAACACCATATATTTT.

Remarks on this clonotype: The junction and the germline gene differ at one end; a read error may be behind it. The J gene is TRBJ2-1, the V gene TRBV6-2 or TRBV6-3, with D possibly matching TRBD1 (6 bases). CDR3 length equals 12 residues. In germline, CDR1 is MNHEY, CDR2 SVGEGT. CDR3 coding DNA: TGTGCCAACCTTAGGACAGACAATGGGCAGTTCTTC. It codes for CANLRTDNGQFF.

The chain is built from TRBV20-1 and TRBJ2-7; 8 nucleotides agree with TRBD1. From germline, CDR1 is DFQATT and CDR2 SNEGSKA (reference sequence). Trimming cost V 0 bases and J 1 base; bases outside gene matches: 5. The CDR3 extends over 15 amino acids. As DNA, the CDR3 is TGCAGTGCTAGAGAGCGGACAGGGTTTTCCTACGAGCAGTACTTC. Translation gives CSARERTGFSYEQYF.

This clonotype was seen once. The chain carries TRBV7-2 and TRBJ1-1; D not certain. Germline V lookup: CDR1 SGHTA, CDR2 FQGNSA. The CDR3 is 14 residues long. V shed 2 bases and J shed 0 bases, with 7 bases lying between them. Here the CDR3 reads CASSLNGMNTEAFF. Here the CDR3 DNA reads TGTGCCAGCAGCTTAAACGGAATGAACACTGAAGCTTTCTTT.

The CDR3, as DNA: TGCAGTGCCTTTCCAAGCGGGGGGGCCTTGTACAATGAGCAGTTCTTC. It translates to CSAFPSGGALYNEQFF. The chain recombines TRBV20-1 with TRBJ2-1; 10 bases align to TRBD2. This CDR3 comprises 16 residues. Germline CDR1 and CDR2: DFQATT and SNEGSKA (reference sequence). The J segment lost 4 bases and the V segment lost 6 bases, leaving 12 bases of the junction unmatched.

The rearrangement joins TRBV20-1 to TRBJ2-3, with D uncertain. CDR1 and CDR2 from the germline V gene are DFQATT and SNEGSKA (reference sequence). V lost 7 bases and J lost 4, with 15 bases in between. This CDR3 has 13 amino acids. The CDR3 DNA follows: TGCAGTGTTAGCCTGACTCGGTCAGATACGCAGTATTTT. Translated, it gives CSVSLTRSDTQYF.

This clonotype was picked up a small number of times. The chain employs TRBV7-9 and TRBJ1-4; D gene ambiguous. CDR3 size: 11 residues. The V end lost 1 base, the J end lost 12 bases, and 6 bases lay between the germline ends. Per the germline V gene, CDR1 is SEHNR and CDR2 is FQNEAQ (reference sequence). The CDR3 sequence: CASSLERELFF. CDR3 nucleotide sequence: TGTGCCAGCAGCTTAGAGAGGGAACTGTTTTTT.

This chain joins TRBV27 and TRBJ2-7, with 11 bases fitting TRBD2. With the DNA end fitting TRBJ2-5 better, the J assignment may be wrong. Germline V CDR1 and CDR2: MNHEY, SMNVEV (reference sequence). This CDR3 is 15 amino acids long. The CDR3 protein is CASSSGTSGRRTQYF. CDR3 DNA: TGTGCCAGCTCCTCCGGGACTAGCGGACGAAGGACCCAGTACTTC.

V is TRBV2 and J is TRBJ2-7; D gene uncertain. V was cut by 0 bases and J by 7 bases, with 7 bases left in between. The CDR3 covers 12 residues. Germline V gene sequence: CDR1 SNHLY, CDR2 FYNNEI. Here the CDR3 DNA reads TGTGCCAGCAGTGAAGCGTACAATGAGCAGTACTTC. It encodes CASSEAYNEQYF.

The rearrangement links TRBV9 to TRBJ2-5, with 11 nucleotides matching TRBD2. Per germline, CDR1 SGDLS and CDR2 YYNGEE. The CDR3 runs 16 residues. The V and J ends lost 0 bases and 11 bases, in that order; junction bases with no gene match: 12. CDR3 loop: CASSVDGASGRHEQYF. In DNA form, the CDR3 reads TGTGCCAGCAGCGTAGACGGGGCTAGCGGGAGGCATGAGCAGTACTTC.

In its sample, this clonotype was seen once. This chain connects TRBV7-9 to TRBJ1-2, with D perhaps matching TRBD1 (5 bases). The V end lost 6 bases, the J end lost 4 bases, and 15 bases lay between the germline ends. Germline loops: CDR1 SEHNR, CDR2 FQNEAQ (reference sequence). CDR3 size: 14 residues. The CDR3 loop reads CASRDDRGGYGYTF. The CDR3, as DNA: TGTGCCAGCAGGGATGATAGGGGTGGCTATGGCTACACCTTC.

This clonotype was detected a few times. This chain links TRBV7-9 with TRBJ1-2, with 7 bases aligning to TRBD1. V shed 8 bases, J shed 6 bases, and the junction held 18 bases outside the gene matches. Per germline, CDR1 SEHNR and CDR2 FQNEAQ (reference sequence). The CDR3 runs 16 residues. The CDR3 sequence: CASLLNDREEAHGYTF. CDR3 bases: TGTGCCAGCCTGTTAAACGACAGGGAAGAGGCACATGGCTACACCTTC. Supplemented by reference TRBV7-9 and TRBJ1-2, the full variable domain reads DTGVSQNPRHKITKRGQNVTFRCDPISEHNRLYWYRQTLGQGPEFLTYFQNEAQLEKSRLLSDRFSAERPKGSFSTLEIQRTEQGDSAMYLCASLLNDREEAHGYTFGSGTRLTVV.

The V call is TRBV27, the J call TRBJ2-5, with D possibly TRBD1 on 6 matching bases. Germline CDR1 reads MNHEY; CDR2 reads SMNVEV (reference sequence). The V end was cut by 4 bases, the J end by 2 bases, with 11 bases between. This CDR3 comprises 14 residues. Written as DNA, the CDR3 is TGTGCCAGCAGTTCGCCAGGGACACAAGAGACCCAGTACTTC. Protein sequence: CASSSPGTQETQYF.

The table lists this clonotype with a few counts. CDR3 sequence (DNA): TGTGCCAGCAGCTTTACATCGGGACAGGGTAACGAGCAGTACTTC. Amino acid sequence: CASSFTSGQGNEQYF. The chain combines TRBV7-2 with TRBJ2-4, with TRBD1 matching 9 bases. The assigned J gene may be wrong: the sequence end matches TRBJ2-7 better. Germline CDR1 reads SGHTA; CDR2 reads FQGNSA. The CDR3 has 15 residues.

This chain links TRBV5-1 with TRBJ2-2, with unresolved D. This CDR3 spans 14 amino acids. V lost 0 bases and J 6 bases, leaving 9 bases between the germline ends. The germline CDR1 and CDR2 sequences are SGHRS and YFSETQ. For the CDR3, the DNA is TGCGCCAGCAGCTTGGTCGGTTTTTCCGGGGAGCTGTTTTTT. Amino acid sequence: CASSLVGFSGELFF.

The CDR3 DNA follows: TGCAGTGCTGGGCGGGACGCCCCAATGTCAGATACGCAGTATTTT. It encodes CSAGRDAPMSDTQYF. V and J are TRBV20-1 and TRBJ2-3; D possibly corresponds to TRBD2 (6 bases). The CDR3 is 15 residues long. Germline V gene data show CDR1 as DFQATT and CDR2 as SNEGSKA (reference sequence). The ends were cut back, 5 bases at V and 4 bases at J, with 19 bases in the middle.

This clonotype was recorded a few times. The chain's CDR3 is CASRTGGADEKLFF. The DNA of the CDR3 is TGTGCCAGCCGGACAGGGGGCGCGGATGAAAAACTGTTTTTT. The chain couples TRBV6-5 to TRBJ1-4, with 11 bases aligning to TRBD1. Trimming at V came to 8 bases and at J to 6 bases, leaving 5 bases not matched to a gene. The CDR3 runs to 14 residues. Looked up from germline, CDR1 is MNHEY and CDR2 is SVGAGI.

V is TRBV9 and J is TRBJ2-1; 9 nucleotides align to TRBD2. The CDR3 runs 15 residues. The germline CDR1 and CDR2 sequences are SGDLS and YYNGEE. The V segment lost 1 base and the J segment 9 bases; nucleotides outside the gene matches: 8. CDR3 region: CASSVWGAGGREQFF. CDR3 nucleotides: TGTGCCAGCAGCGTATGGGGAGCGGGGGGCCGTGAGCAGTTCTTC.

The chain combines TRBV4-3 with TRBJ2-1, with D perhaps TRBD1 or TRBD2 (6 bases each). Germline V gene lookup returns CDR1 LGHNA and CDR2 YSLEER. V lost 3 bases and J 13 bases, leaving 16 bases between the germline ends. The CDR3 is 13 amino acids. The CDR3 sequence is CASSQGALASQFF. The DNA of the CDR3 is TGCGCCAGCAGCCAGGGGGCTCTAGCGAGTCAGTTCTTC.